These 2 T cell receptor beta chains share one sample of origin, sequenced in a study of blood T cell repertoires in COVID-19. Method: immunoSEQ multiplex PCR; TCRdb's copy keeps in-frame clones and lacks some. The sample includes about 170,000 clones, around four fifths seen only once; the top ten take about 14%. The source material was peripheral blood. These receptors were collected from a woman aged 70 to 79 with COVID-19, enrolled during active disease.

The J gene is TRBJ1-5, the V gene TRBV19; D is ambiguous. Trimming cost V 6 bases and J 2 bases, with 14 bases left between them. CDR1 is LNHDA, CDR2 SQIVND, per germline (reference sequence). This CDR3 region has 15 residues. The chain's CDR3 is CASSPTLRGNQPQHF. In DNA form, the CDR3 reads TGTGCCAGTAGCCCAACTCTGAGGGGCAATCAGCCCCAGCATTTT.

The V gene is TRBV27, the J gene TRBJ1-1, with D possibly being TRBD1 (5 bases). The CDR3 sequence is 14 residues long. CDR1 is MNHEY, CDR2 SMNVEV, per germline (reference sequence). Trimming left V 8 bases short and J 3 bases short, with 16 bases between. The CDR3 region is CASRFTGSYTEAFF. The DNA of the CDR3 is TGTGCCAGCCGCTTTACAGGATCTTACACTGAAGCTTTCTTT.